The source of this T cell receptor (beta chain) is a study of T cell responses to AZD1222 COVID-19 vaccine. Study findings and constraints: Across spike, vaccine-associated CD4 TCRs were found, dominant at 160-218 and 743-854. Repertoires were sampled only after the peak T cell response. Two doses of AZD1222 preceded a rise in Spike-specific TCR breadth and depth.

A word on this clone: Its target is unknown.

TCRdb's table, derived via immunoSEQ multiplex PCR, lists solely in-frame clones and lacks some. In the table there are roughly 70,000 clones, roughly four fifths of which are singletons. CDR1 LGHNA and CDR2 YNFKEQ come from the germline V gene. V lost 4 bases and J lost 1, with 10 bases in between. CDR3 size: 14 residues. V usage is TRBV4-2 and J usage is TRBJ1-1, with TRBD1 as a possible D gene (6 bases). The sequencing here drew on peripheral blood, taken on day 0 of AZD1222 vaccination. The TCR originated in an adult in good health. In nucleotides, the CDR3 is TGTGCCAGCAGCCTGGTAGGGGGGAACACTGAAGCTTTCTTT. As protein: CASSLVGGNTEAFF.